One sample yielded the 19 T cell receptor beta chains listed below, sequenced in a study of T cell repertoires in cytomegalovirus infection. These receptors are not linked to any known antigen. TCRdb processed the reads anew with MiXCR; each CDR3 protein has one entry. The sample has around 99,000 distinct CDR3 sequences, around 28% seen once; the top ten hold about 81%. Sequenced here: CD8+ T cells from cultured PBMCs, sampled from culture after CMV antigen stimulation. The receptors come from a human donor in good health (CMV status not recorded). Some clones in this sample may be carry-over from other donors' samples.

This chain joins TRBV15 and TRBJ1-1; possibly TRBD1 for D (6 bases). The CDR3 extends over 15 amino acids. Germline-derived CDR1 and CDR2 are LNHNV and YYDKDF (reference sequence). V lost 1 base and J 3 bases, leaving 12 bases between the germline ends. CDR3 DNA sequence: TGTGCCACCAGCAGAGGTTGGGGGCGAGACACTGAAGCTTTCTTT. Translation: CATSRGWGRDTEAFF.

This clonotype came up a few times. This chain uses TRBV12-3 or TRBV12-4 with TRBJ2-6; 7 nucleotides agree with TRBD1. The CDR3 totals 18 residues. The junction had 9 bases not matched to a gene; V was cut back by 4 bases and J by 0 bases. CDR3 in DNA: TGTGCCAGCAGTTCCACGGACAGGCCCTCCTCTGGGGCCAACGTCCTGACTTTC. Its protein is CASSSTDRPSSGANVLTF.

The chain uses TRBV12-3 or TRBV12-4 and TRBJ1-2; D gene unclear. Trimming removed 3 bases from V and 4 bases from J, with 9 bases in between. CDR3 size: 13 residues. As DNA, the CDR3 is TGTGCCAGCAGTTTTCCGGGGAGCTATGGCTACACCTTC. This encodes CASSFPGSYGYTF.

The sample holds many counts of this clonotype. The rearrangement links TRBV12-3 or TRBV12-4 to TRBJ2-5; 10 bases line up with TRBD2. V lost 5 bases, J lost 4 bases, and 13 bases stayed unmatched. The length of the CDR3 is 17 residues. CDR3 sequence (DNA): TGTGCCAGCAGTGACTTAGCGGGGGGTTGGAGGGGAGAGACCCAGTACTTC. Its protein is CASSDLAGGWRGETQYF.

In nucleotides, the CDR3 is TGTGCCAGTCATCTAAATGGCTACACCTTC. This translates into CASHLNGYTF. The rearrangement joins TRBV19 to TRBJ1-2; no clear D gene. There are 10 residues in the CDR3. In germline, CDR1 is LNHDA, CDR2 SQIVND (reference sequence). V shed 8 bases and J shed 6 bases, with 7 bases lying between them.

The rearrangement links TRBV5-6 to TRBJ2-7, with TRBD1 as a possible D gene (5 bases). Germline loops: CDR1 SGHDT, CDR2 YYEEEE. The CDR3 consists of 13 residues. V gave up 4 bases and J gave up 2 bases, with 10 bases separating them. CDR3 residues: CASSVTTAYEQYF. The DNA for the CDR3 is TGTGCCAGCAGCGTTACGACAGCCTACGAGCAGTACTTC.

The table lists this clonotype with a few counts. CDR3 sequence (DNA): TGCGCCAGCAGCCTATATCTCTCAGGGACAGACCCGGATGGCTACACCTTC. Amino acid sequence: CASSLYLSGTDPDGYTF. The rearrangement links TRBV4-1 to TRBJ1-2, with 7 bases fitting TRBD1. Germline values: CDR1 MGHRA, CDR2 YSYEKL. The CDR3 totals 17 residues. Germline trimming cut 4 bases from V and 6 bases from J; bases unmatched to any gene: 17.

Only one count was recorded for this clonotype. The chain employs TRBV20-1 and TRBJ1-1; D not certain. The CDR3 has 13 residues. Trimming removed 0 bases at V and 6 bases at J, with 11 bases between. Germline CDR1 reads DFQATT; CDR2 reads SNEGSKA (reference sequence). The CDR3 sequence: CSARDRRRPEAFF. The CDR3 nucleotides are TGCAGTGCTAGAGATAGGCGCAGACCTGAAGCTTTCTTT.

The chain employs TRBV7-3 and TRBJ2-3; D remains unclear. The V end lost 9 bases, the J end lost 8 bases, and 18 bases lay between the germline ends. Germline CDR1 SGHTA, CDR2 FQGTGA. The CDR3 contains 13 residues. The CDR3 nucleotides read TGTGCCAGTTTAGACCCCGTGCGGTTTACGCAGTATTTT. It encodes CASLDPVRFTQYF.

This clonotype appeared a few times. The rearrangement joins TRBV7-3 to TRBJ2-1; 8 bases map to TRBD1. The CDR3 runs to 11 residues. From germline, CDR1 is SGHTA and CDR2 FQGTGA. V shed 9 bases, J shed 10 bases, and the junction held 5 bases outside the gene matches. CDR3 residues: CASQGAGEQFF. The CDR3 nucleotides are TGTGCCAGTCAGGGGGCGGGAGAGCAGTTCTTC. The variable domain in full, with the rest retrieved from reference TRBV7-3 and TRBJ2-1, is GAGVSQTPSNKVTEKGKYVELRCDPISGHTALYWYRQSLGQGPEFLIYFQGTGAADDSGLPNDRFFAVRPEGSVSTLKIQRTERGDSAVYLCASQGAGEQFFGPGTRLTVL.

Many counts were recorded for this clonotype. This chain connects TRBV7-8 to TRBJ2-3; D is possibly TRBD1 or TRBD2 (5 bases each). Germline V gene lookup returns CDR1 SGHVS and CDR2 FQNEAQ. Deletions cut 2 bases from V and 4 bases from J, with 13 bases between. The CDR3 totals 15 residues. CDR3 bases: TGTGCCAGCAGCTTACGGCAGGGAGAGGCAGATACGCAGTATTTT. Amino acid sequence: CASSLRQGEADTQYF.

The gene calls are TRBV19 and TRBJ1-1; weak D call: TRBD1 (5 bases). Deletions cut 8 bases from V and 7 bases from J, with 14 bases between. CDR1 is LNHDA, CDR2 SQIVND, per germline (reference sequence). This CDR3 comprises 12 residues. The chain's CDR3 is CASDTGPREAFF. The CDR3 DNA reads TGTGCCAGTGATACGGGACCTCGTGAAGCTTTCTTT.

About this clonotype: One base away lies a much larger clone, so this may be a sequencing read error. The chain recombines TRBV7-8 with TRBJ1-1, with D tentatively TRBD1 (6 bases). This CDR3 region has 16 residues. Germline-derived CDR1 and CDR2 are SGHVS and FQNEAQ. The CDR3 DNA reads as TGTGTCAGCAGAGAGACAGGTGGGAACATGAACACTGAAGCTTTCTTT. This codes for CVSRETGGNMNTEAFF.

This clonotype was seen many times. The chain carries TRBV7-9 and TRBJ2-6; D remains ambiguous. The CDR3 consists of 13 residues. The V end was cut by 5 bases, the J end by 5 bases, with 7 bases between. Germline lookup yields CDR1 SEHNR and CDR2 FQNEAQ (reference sequence). The CDR3 sequence: CASSAAWANVLTF. DNA of the CDR3: TGTGCCAGCAGCGCAGCATGGGCCAACGTCCTGACTTTC.

The J gene is TRBJ2-1, the V gene TRBV23-1; TRBD1 matches at 7 bases. TRBV23-1 is filed as an ORF, its function uncertain. The CDR3 extends over 15 amino acids. V trimming: 2 bases; J trimming: 5 bases; junction bases outside the gene matches: 6. This CDR3 is CASSQETGIHNEQFF. The CDR3 DNA reads as TGCGCCAGCAGTCAAGAGACAGGGATCCACAATGAGCAGTTCTTC.

This clonotype was detected ten times or more. The CDR3 sequence is CASRIPAGTGIRDTQYF. In nucleotides, the CDR3 is TGTGCCAGCAGAATACCTGCCGGGACAGGGATAAGAGATACGCAGTATTTT. The chain is built from TRBV6-1 and TRBJ2-3; 9 bases are a match to TRBD1. The V gene's germline CDR1 is MNHNS and CDR2 SASEGT. CDR3 size: 17 residues. The junction had 15 bases not matched to a gene; V was cut back by 6 bases and J by 5 bases.

Only a few counts were recorded for this clonotype. The V and J genes are TRBV3-1 and TRBJ2-1; the match to TRBD2 covers 12 bases. This CDR3 contains 16 residues. V dropped 0 bases and J dropped 7; count of bases not matched to a gene: 4. The germline gives CDR1 LGHDT, CDR2 YNNKEL (reference sequence). CDR3 region: CASSQDLAGGQNEQFF. The CDR3 coding sequence is TGTGCCAGCAGCCAAGATCTAGCGGGGGGGCAGAATGAGCAGTTCTTC.

This clonotype showed up just once. The chain recombines TRBV19 with TRBJ1-5; D is ambiguous. V was trimmed by 7 bases and J by 2 bases, leaving 12 bases between them. The CDR3 runs to 14 residues. Per the germline V gene, CDR1 is LNHDA and CDR2 is SQIVND (reference sequence). The CDR3 loop is CASILTGGNQPQHF. The CDR3 DNA is TGTGCCAGTATCCTGACTGGGGGCAATCAGCCCCAGCATTTT.

The chain is built from TRBV27 and TRBJ2-7; the match to TRBD1 covers 9 bases. The V gene end was trimmed by 5 bases and the J gene end by 2 bases; junction bases not matched to a gene: 7. The V gene's germline CDR1 is MNHEY and CDR2 SMNVEV (reference sequence). The CDR3 extends over 15 amino acids. CDR3 amino acids: CASSILQGAPYEQYF. CDR3 nucleotide sequence: TGTGCCAGCAGTATTCTACAGGGGGCTCCCTACGAGCAGTACTTC.